The present TCR beta chain was sequenced within a study of blood T cell repertoires in COVID-19 (dated by TCRdb to about 2020). In terms of the full investigation: Samples from collaborators originated in the United States, Italy and Spain and spanned both the acute and convalescent phases of COVID-19. The material from the prospective study consisted of cDNA or gDNA derived from T cells, B-cell-depleted T cells, or PBMCs. Subjects who had been exposed to COVID-19, were actively infected with it, or had recovered from it provided the deeply sampled blood TCRbeta repertoires that made up the dataset. A freely available public database, intended as a resource for researchers studying the immune response to SARS-CoV-2, is where the repertoires were released. Samples were obtained from the ongoing ImmuneRACE study (first 160 participants) and from roughly 1,300 subjects provided by 6 global collaborators. A de-identified subject ID, COVID-19 status, age in years and sex were almost always included in the sample metadata. Where available, HLA class I and class II types were taken from metadata supplied by the sample provider and were not determined by assay-based typing.

In Seattle, one collaborating source enrolled patients while the infection was active and tracked those patients longitudinally over the course of disease. Each collaborating institution followed its own protocols to collect whole blood in K2EDTA tubes. Collaborator samples were shipped for TCRbeta analysis as frozen whole blood, isolated PBMCs, or DNA extracted from either sample type. TCRbeta CDR3 regions were amplified from genomic DNA by means of the immunoSEQ Assay, a bias-controlled multiplex PCR. On the study's bioinformatics: The number of nucleated cells in each sample was estimated by amplification of reference gene primers within the assay. To quantify the absolute abundance of each unique TCRbeta CDR3 rearrangement, sequence reads were collapsed and filtered. For each sample, productive Simpson clonality was calculated as the square root of Simpson's diversity index over productive rearrangements. The clones in this table, taken by TCRdb from immuneACCESS, are in-frame only. Not every clone is retained; where verified, under half of the shortfall comes from an unresolved V gene, and the cause of the rest is unknown. V and J calls and clone size are given by that table; D and trimming were obtained from the DNA. The sample has under 550,000 clones on record, around nine tenths of them singletons. The ten largest clones represent around 0.92% of the sample.

What the research found in general, with its limitations: Clinical and demographic metadata were provided uncurated, with the amount varying by source and participant.

Remarks on this clone: Its antigen remains unidentified. Nothing much larger sits one base from this clone, and base qualities are not available.

From a lookup of the germline V gene, CDR1 and CDR2 are MNHEY and SVGEGT. V and J are trimmed by 0 bases and 2 bases, and the gene matches miss 7 bases of the junction. From the cysteine through the phenylalanine, the CDR3 covers 17 amino acids. Only CDR3 DNA remains: 51 bases, in frame from the first base. Rearrangement joined TRBV6-2 or TRBV6-3 to TRBJ2-7, with 10 junctional bases fitting TRBD2. The receptor's source is a man aged 18 to 35 with COVID-19, enrolled during active disease. Sequencing input: peripheral blood. The CDR3 reads CASSYSLAGLSAYEQYF. The DNA sequence reads TGTGCCAGCAGTTACTCACTAGCGGGACTTTCGGCCTACGAGCAGTACTTC.